This T cell receptor (beta chain) stems from a study of T cell responses to AZD1222 COVID-19 vaccine. General observations from the study: Two AZD1222 administrations were followed by greater Spike-specific TCR breadth and depth. Only 5 or 6 individuals given AZD1222 were seropositive at baseline.

Sequencing was performed with immunoSEQ multiplex PCR; in TCRdb, only in-frame clones are kept and a portion is missing. This sample has roughly 100,000 clones, with 80% to 90% found just once. This CDR3 is 16 amino acids long. Trimming took 3 bases from V and 3 from J, leaving 17 bases between them. The V gene's germline CDR1 is MNHEY and CDR2 SVGAGI. About this clone itself: Its target is unknown.

The chain couples TRBV6-5 to TRBJ1-1; D is perhaps TRBD1 (5 bases). The sequence was collected from an adult in good health. Specimen: peripheral blood, collected on day 0 of AZD1222 vaccination. The CDR3 DNA sequence: TGTGCCAGCAGTTATCGGGACCACGGTGGGGACACTGAAGCTTTCTTT. It is translated as CASSYRDHGGDTEAFF.